This TCR beta chain emerged from a study of shared T cell receptors in the human thymus (dated by TCRdb to the early 2020s). General notes on the study: The study investigated the way shared, self-reactive T-cell receptor alpha chains are produced in the human thymus.

Of note for this clone: Its antigen is currently not known. Per-base quality was not reported, and no clone a single base away is much larger than it.

Library construction relied on the immunoSEQ multiplex PCR assay. Here the immuneACCESS table is served through TCRdb, limited to in-frame sequences with V and J called. Missing clones are a known gap in these copies; in checked studies unresolved V genes cover under half, and the rest lacks a known reason. The sample table shows about 380,000 clones, and approximately 95% are seen once. Together, the top ten hold approximately 0.02% of the sample. A distance of 17 bases separates the germline ends of V and J, which lose 2 bases and 0 bases respectively. The CDR3 contains 17 residues, cysteine and phenylalanine counted. The only DNA kept is the CDR3, 51 bases in frame from the first base. According to the germline V gene (reference sequence), CDR1 reads GTSNPN and CDR2 reads SVGIG.

The receptor was derived from a human donor. The sequence links TRBV30 to TRBJ1-3; matching of 6 bases hints at TRBD1 as the D gene. The sample comprised thymocytes. In nucleotide form, the sequence is TGTGCCTGGAGTAGGTACTTGACAGGCCTCTCTGGAAACACCATATATTTT. Its coded protein is CAWSRYLTGLSGNTIYF.